The 10 T cell receptor beta chains in this list originate from one sample, sequenced in a study of T cells in Graves' hyperthyroidism and ophthalmopathy. Amplification of TCR beta CDR3 regions used RNA as the template. Researchers ran a first-round RT-PCR on the TCR CDR3 using the HTBI primer set. TCRdb re-derived calls from the multiplex PCR reads in MiXCR, one entry per CDR3 protein. The sample gives roughly 400,000 distinct CDR3 sequences, 25% of which show up once; 70% to 75% is in the top ten. Sequencing was done on a sample of blood. These receptors were collected from a man aged 45 to 65 with Graves' hyperthyroidism.

The chain links TRBV28 to TRBJ2-1, with TRBD2 identical over 8 bases. V lost 6 bases, J lost 10 bases, and 5 bases stayed unmatched. Germline values: CDR1 MDHEN, CDR2 SYDVKM. This CDR3 is built from 12 residues. The CDR3 region is CASSLLAAEQFF. Written as DNA, the CDR3 is TGTGCCAGCAGCTTACTAGCGGCCGAGCAGTTCTTC.

This clonotype has a count of ten or more. The chain uses TRBV7-9 and TRBJ2-1, with 8 bases aligning to TRBD1. Germline V gives CDR1 SEHNR, CDR2 FQNEAQ (reference sequence). Losses at the gene ends were 4 bases for V and 8 bases for J; bases not matched to a gene: 1. There are 12 residues in the CDR3. CDR3 sequence (DNA): TGTGCCAGCAGCTACAGGGGGGATGAGCAGTTCTTC. It codes for CASSYRGDEQFF.

V gene TRBV24-1 combines with J gene TRBJ2-1; tentatively, D is TRBD2 (5 bases). The CDR3 sequence is 15 residues long. V was pared by 1 base and J by 8 bases, with 14 bases between. The V gene's germline CDR1 is KGHDR and CDR2 SFDVKD. CDR3 region: CATSDLGSRTDEQFF. The DNA of the CDR3 is TGTGCCACCAGTGATTTAGGTAGCAGGACTGATGAGCAGTTCTTC.

The CDR3 bases are TGCAGTGCCAGATGGGCGGGAGCTACGCAGCATTTT. It translates to CSARWAGATQHF. This sequence joins TRBV20-1 and TRBJ1-5; D is undetermined. Trimming took off 6 bases at V and 13 bases at J, with 19 bases between the two ends. The V gene's germline CDR1 is DFQATT and CDR2 SNEGSKA (reference sequence). The CDR3 extends over 12 amino acids.

The chain joins TRBV18 to TRBJ2-1, with D perhaps TRBD2 (6 bases). There are 13 residues in the CDR3. Germline CDR1 KGHSH, CDR2 LQKENI. V lost 3 bases and J 10 bases, leaving 13 bases between the germline ends. The CDR3 here is CASSPDRGREQFF. The CDR3 region has the DNA TGTGCCAGCTCACCTGATCGAGGGAGGGAGCAGTTCTTC. The complete variable domain, with remaining parts taken from reference TRBV18 and TRBJ2-1, reads NAGVMQNPRHLVRRRGQEARLRCSPMKGHSHVYWYRQLPEEGLKFMVYLQKENIIDESGMPKERFSAEFPKEGPSILRIQQVVRGDSAAYFCASSPDRGREQFFGPGTRLTVL.

The gene calls are TRBV19 and TRBJ1-5, with D hard to call. The CDR3 contains 12 residues. Germline V gene sequence: CDR1 LNHDA, CDR2 SQIVND (reference sequence). Trimming took off 1 base at V and 6 bases at J, with 4 bases between the two ends. CDR3 nucleotide sequence: TGTGCCAGTAGTATAGTTCCTCAGCCCCAGCATTTT. Protein sequence: CASSIVPQPQHF. Full variable domain (remainder filled in from reference TRBV19 and TRBJ1-5): DGGITQSPKYLFRKEGQNVTLSCEQNLNHDAMYWYRQDPGQGLRLIYYSQIVNDFQKGDIAEGYSVSREKKESFPLTVTSAQKNPTAFYLCASSIVPQPQHFGDGTRLSIL.

The sample holds a few counts of this clonotype. CDR3 sequence (DNA): TGTGCCACCAGACGGACAGGGAGTCAATGGGCCAACGTCCTGACTTTC. Translated: CATRRTGSQWANVLTF. The chain joins TRBV28 to TRBJ2-6; 8 bases are shared with TRBD1. Trimming cost V 10 bases and J 5 bases; bases outside gene matches: 13. Germline V lookup: CDR1 MDHEN, CDR2 SYDVKM. This CDR3 contains 16 residues.

In this sample, this clonotype turned up a few times. The V gene is TRBV28, the J gene TRBJ2-7, with a possible D match to TRBD1 (6 bases). Trimming left V 5 bases short and J 7 bases short, with 12 bases between. Germline loops: CDR1 MDHEN, CDR2 SYDVKM. This CDR3 is built from 12 residues. In DNA form, the CDR3 reads TGTGCCAGCAGTACTCAGGGGTTGGAGCAGTACTTC. Encoded protein: CASSTQGLEQYF.

This clonotype occurred many times. This rearrangement joins TRBV6-1 to TRBJ1-1; TRBD1 aligns across 9 bases. Germline V gene sequence: CDR1 MNHNS, CDR2 SASEGT. V lost 5 bases to trimming and J lost 0 bases; unmatched junction nucleotides: 4. This CDR3 has 15 residues. The CDR3 sequence: CASSWDRAMNTEAFF. The CDR3 nucleotides are TGTGCCAGCAGTTGGGACAGGGCGATGAACACTGAAGCTTTCTTT.

The sample holds a few counts of this clonotype. The chain is built from TRBV9 and TRBJ2-1; possibly TRBD1 for D (5 bases). The CDR3 is 14 amino acids. Germline assignment: CDR1 SGDLS and CDR2 YYNGEE. Trimming cost V 3 bases and J 8 bases, with 15 bases left between them. The CDR3 sequence: CASSGAPDSYEQFF. CDR3 sequence (DNA): TGTGCCAGCAGCGGCGCCCCTGACAGTTATGAGCAGTTCTTC.